Listed below are T cell receptor beta chains from one sample, sequenced in a study of CD8 T cells in ankylosing spondylitis. TCRdb fed the 5' RACE reads into MiXCR, producing one record per CDR3 protein. In the table there are a few hundred thousand distinct CDR3 sequences, around 20% of which are singletons. Specimen: blood, either unsorted or a sorted T cell fraction (not recorded which). The receptors derive from a male donor with ankylosing spondylitis or in good health (not recorded which). The CDR3 runs from the conserved cysteine through the conserved F or W. Each record gives: V gene, D gene, J gene, clone size, CDR3 protein, CDR3 DNA. The D gene is left open where the match is weak. Some rows mark clone size as missing; the rest say once, few, many or name a class of expanded clone.

TRBV4-1,-,TRBJ2-2,few,CASSRGGAGELFF,TGCGCCAGCAGCCGCGGAGGAGCGGGGGAGCTGTTTTTT
TRBV27,-,TRBJ2-7,few,CASSPRSGTYEQYF,TGTGCCAGCAGCCCGCGCAGCGGAACCTACGAGCAGTACTTC
TRBV6-1,-,TRBJ2-3,few,CASSEAPAVLTDTQYF,TGTGCCAGCAGTGAGGCACCAGCGGTCCTCACAGATACGCAGTATTTT
TRBV6-1,TRBD2,TRBJ2-3,few,CASRTGLAGVGDTQYF,TGTGCCAGCAGAACAGGACTAGCGGGGGTGGGAGATACGCAGTATTTT
TRBV6-4,-,TRBJ2-3,few,CASSDNSDTDTQYF,TGTGCCAGCAGTGACAACAGCGACACAGATACGCAGTATTTT
TRBV12-3/TRBV12-4,TRBD1,TRBJ2-1,few,CASSDRTGLEEQFF,TGTGCCAGCAGTGATCGGACAGGTCTAGAGGAGCAGTTCTTC
TRBV10-3,-,TRBJ2-7,-,CAISELGGATYEQYF,TGTGCCATCAGTGAGTTGGGGGGGGCTACCTACGAGCAGTACTTC
TRBV4-1,TRBD1,TRBJ1-2,few,CASSHSARGGDGYTF,TGCGCCAGCAGCCACTCGGCCAGGGGGGGCGATGGCTACACCTTC
TRBV13,-,TRBJ2-7,few,CASSSKMAPGLSYEQYF,TGTGCCAGCAGCTCCAAAATGGCGCCGGGACTTTCCTACGAGCAGTACTTC
TRBV20-1,-,TRBJ2-1,few,CSAGRLVADNEQFF,TGCAGTGCTGGCAGACTAGTCGCCGACAATGAGCAGTTCTTC
TRBV11-3,TRBD2,TRBJ2-7,-,CASSLRGGNYEQYF,TGTGCCAGCAGTCTGAGGGGAGGGAACTACGAGCAGTACTTC
TRBV7-9,-,TRBJ2-7,few,CASSLALGADYEQYF,TGTGCCAGCAGCTTAGCCCTCGGTGCGGACTACGAGCAGTACTTC
TRBV28,-,TRBJ2-1,few,CASSPPLGHEQFF,TGTGCCAGCAGTCCCCCCCTGGGACATGAGCAGTTCTTC
TRBV12-3/TRBV12-4,-,TRBJ1-1,few,CASRPGGGITEAFF,TGTGCCAGCAGGCCCGGGGGGGGCATCACTGAAGCTTTCTTT
TRBV20-1,TRBD1,TRBJ2-3,few,CSARDVRGPESDTQYF,TGCAGTGCTAGAGATGTCAGGGGGCCGGAATCAGATACGCAGTATTTT
TRBV5-6,TRBD1,TRBJ2-1,-,CASSPGTGHNEQFF,TGTGCCAGCAGCCCCGGGACAGGCCACAATGAGCAGTTCTTC
TRBV27,-,TRBJ2-1,-,CASSLSRQDYNEQFF,TGTGCCAGCAGTTTATCGAGACAGGACTACAATGAGCAGTTCTTC
TRBV29-1,TRBD2,TRBJ2-7,-,CSVAPGGGTYEQYF,TGCAGCGTTGCCCCGGGAGGGGGAACCTACGAGCAGTACTTC
TRBV3-1,-,TRBJ2-6,-,CASSQVRVSGANVLTF,TGTGCCAGCAGCCAAGTTCGAGTTTCTGGGGCCAACGTCCTGACTTTC
TRBV7-9,TRBD2,TRBJ2-3,-,CASRRPQRGDTDTQYF,TGTGCCAGCCGCAGGCCCCAGCGGGGGGACACAGATACGCAGTATTTT
TRBV5-6,-,TRBJ1-1,-,CASSLAGNMNTEAFF,TGTGCCAGCAGCTTGGCCGGCAATATGAACACTGAAGCTTTCTTT
TRBV2,-,TRBJ2-5,-,CASNSWGHEGQETQYF,TGTGCCAGCAACTCGTGGGGACACGAGGGCCAAGAGACCCAGTACTTC
TRBV5-1,-,TRBJ1-4,-,CASSFPGIGIEKLFF,TGCGCCAGCAGTTTTCCGGGAATAGGGATAGAAAAACTGTTTTTT
TRBV11-2,-,TRBJ2-1,few,CASSLASLPNEQFF,TGTGCCAGCAGCTTAGCTAGCCTCCCCAATGAGCAGTTCTTC
TRBV6-1,TRBD1,TRBJ2-7,-,CASSELSDRVNPYEQYF,TGTGCCAGCAGTGAACTCTCGGACAGGGTGAACCCCTACGAGCAGTACTTC
TRBV29-1,-,TRBJ2-5,many,CSVERAGDNQETQYF,TGCAGCGTTGAAAGGGCAGGGGACAACCAAGAGACCCAGTACTTC
TRBV11-2,TRBD2,TRBJ2-3,few,CASSPISGGLTDTQYF,TGTGCCAGCAGCCCGATTAGCGGGGGCCTCACAGATACGCAGTATTTT
TRBV19,-,TRBJ1-1,-,CASSIDSFQSMNTEAFF,TGTGCCAGTAGTATAGATTCATTTCAGTCCATGAACACTGAAGCTTTCTTT
TRBV12-3/TRBV12-4,-,TRBJ2-7,-,CASRKTGTRSYEQYF,TGTGCCAGCAGAAAAACAGGGACCCGATCCTACGAGCAGTACTTC
TRBV7-8,-,TRBJ2-5,few,CASSQPGTPQETQYF,TGTGCCAGCAGCCAACCCGGGACACCCCAAGAGACCCAGTACTTC
TRBV4-1,-,TRBJ2-6,few,CASSQPFPGANVLTF,TGCGCCAGCAGCCAACCCTTTCCTGGGGCCAACGTCCTGACTTTC
TRBV20-1,TRBD2,TRBJ2-7,few,CSARLLAGGGPFEQYF,TGCAGTGCTAGACTGTTGGCGGGAGGGGGCCCTTTCGAGCAGTACTTC
TRBV12-3/TRBV12-4,TRBD2,TRBJ2-1,few,CASSLGGGDGNEQFF,TGTGCCAGCAGTCTTGGCGGGGGGGACGGCAATGAGCAGTTCTTC
TRBV12-3/TRBV12-4,-,TRBJ1-1,-,CASSPEYTEAFF,TGTGCCAGCAGTCCGGAGTACACTGAAGCTTTCTTT
TRBV6-1,TRBD1,TRBJ2-2,few,CASRHDRDSPTGELFF,TGTGCCAGCAGACATGACCGGGACAGCCCCACCGGGGAGCTGTTTTTT
TRBV2,-,TRBJ2-5,once,CASSEELSTGLETQYF,TGTGCCAGCAGTGAAGAGTTAAGTACAGGGTTAGAGACCCAGTACTTC
TRBV7-9,-,TRBJ2-2,-,CASEGPTNTGELFF,TGTGCCAGCGAGGGACCCACGAACACCGGGGAGCTGTTTTTT
TRBV6-1,-,TRBJ2-7,-,CASSPSTARYEQYF,TGTGCCAGCAGCCCTTCGACAGCTCGTTACGAGCAGTACTTC
TRBV6-2/TRBV6-3,-,TRBJ2-1,few,CASSYSGEPTSYNEQFF,TGTGCCAGCAGTTACTCCGGGGAGCCGACCTCCTACAATGAGCAGTTCTTC
TRBV12-3/TRBV12-4,TRBD2,TRBJ2-1,few,CASSPEAGGPNEQFF,TGTGCCAGCAGTCCCGAGGCGGGGGGCCCCAATGAGCAGTTCTTC
TRBV4-1,TRBD1,TRBJ1-1,-,CASSDIMGTGEAFF,TGCGCCAGCAGCGATATAATGGGGACAGGTGAAGCTTTCTTT
TRBV11-1,-,TRBJ2-5,few,CASSFSGSGTAGNNQETQYF,TGTGCCAGCAGCTTCTCGGGCTCGGGGACGGCGGGGAATAACCAAGAGACCCAGTACTTC
TRBV7-6,-,TRBJ1-2,-,CASSFLGAGGYTF,TGTGCCAGCAGCTTCTTGGGGGCGGGGGGCTACACCTTC
TRBV7-2,-,TRBJ2-1,-,CASRGAGANEQFF,TGTGCCAGCCGAGGCGCAGGGGCAAATGAGCAGTTCTTC
TRBV2,-,TRBJ1-6,-,CASLYTAGLTPLHF,TGTGCCAGCCTGTACACAGCAGGGCTTACACCCCTCCACTTT
TRBV27,-,TRBJ2-1,-,CASTAGGPISYNEQFF,TGTGCCAGCACCGCTGGCGGGCCAATCTCCTACAATGAGCAGTTCTTC
TRBV12-3/TRBV12-4,-,TRBJ1-1,many,CASSPNYLGTEAFF,TGTGCCAGCAGTCCCAATTATCTCGGCACTGAAGCTTTCTTT
TRBV4-1,TRBD2,TRBJ2-3,few,CASSQGRGGGGDTQYF,TGCGCCAGCAGCCAGGGCCGTGGCGGGGGGGGTGATACGCAGTATTTT
TRBV28,TRBD1,TRBJ1-2,-,CASSHLDRATYGYTF,TGTGCCAGCAGCCACCTGGACAGGGCGACCTATGGCTACACCTTC
TRBV24-1,-,TRBJ2-2,many,CATSDLTDTGELFF,TGTGCCACCAGTGATTTGACGGATACCGGGGAGCTGTTTTTT
TRBV9,-,TRBJ2-1,few,CASNGQGGNEQFF,TGTGCCAGCAATGGGCAGGGGGGCAATGAGCAGTTCTTC
TRBV6-1,-,TRBJ2-1,many,CASSPRGDYNEQFF,TGTGCCAGCAGTCCAAGGGGGGATTACAATGAGCAGTTCTTC
TRBV15,TRBD1,TRBJ1-1,few,CATIGQGEEAFF,TGTGCCACCATCGGGCAGGGGGAGGAAGCTTTCTTT
TRBV7-9,-,TRBJ2-7,-,CASSHGIGTYEQYF,TGTGCCAGCAGCCACGGGATAGGGACCTACGAGCAGTACTTC
TRBV5-6,TRBD1,TRBJ2-7,-,CASSFYTPGQKHEQYF,TGTGCCAGCAGCTTTTATACACCGGGACAGAAGCACGAGCAGTACTTC